This TCR beta chain was recovered during a study of Ad26.COV2.S vaccination and SARS-CoV-2 variants. The data were produced by immunoSEQ multiplex PCR, yet TCRdb's version contains in-frame clones alone and is incomplete. The table shows some 320,000 clones, with about 82% occurring only once. This CDR3 contains 14 residues. Trimming removed 2 bases from V and 8 bases from J; junction bases left unmatched: 3. Looked up from germline, CDR1 is MNHEY and CDR2 is SVGAGI. Sample treatment: 15 to 20 received Ad26.COV2.S at low or high dose, single or two shots; about 5 received placebo; per-sample allocation not given. The samples date from day 63 after the first vaccine or placebo injection.

The chain joins TRBV6-5 to TRBJ1-6, with 7 positions matching TRBD1. The input for sequencing was peripheral blood, taken in a trial of Ad26.COV2.S vaccine versus placebo. The sequence derives from a person aged 18-65 years who received the Ad26.COV2.S COVID-19 vaccine or a placebo. The chain's CDR3 is CASSYLDRDSPLHF. As DNA, the CDR3 is TGTGCCAGCAGTTACCTCGACAGGGATTCACCCCTCCACTTT.